These T cell receptor beta chains were read from a single sample in a study of T cell responses to AZD1222 COVID-19 vaccine. Here immunoSEQ multiplex PCR was the method, and the copy in TCRdb shows in-frame clones only, minus some. The profile shows about 130,000 clones, about 80% of them singletons. The source material was peripheral blood, sampled on day 0 of AZD1222 vaccination. The receptors were sampled from an adult in good health. Both conserved end residues are part of each CDR3. D genes are given only for firm matches. Size values are once, few and many counts, or a class for expanded clones, and some rows have none.

length,size,V,D,J,DNA,CDR3
18,NA,TRBV4-1,TRBD2,TRBJ2-3,TGCGCCAGCAGCCCCCTAACTAGCGGGGGGGGCGTTACAGATACGCAGTATTTT,CASSPLTSGGGVTDTQYF
15,NA,TRBV27,NA,TRBJ1-2,TGTGCCAGCAGTACGTTCCGGGAACGCGACTATGGCTACACCTTC,CASSTFRERDYGYTF
13,NA,TRBV19,NA,TRBJ1-5,TGTGCCAGTAGGGGGGGTCAGAATCAGCCCCAGCATTTT,CASRGGQNQPQHF
12,NA,TRBV30,NA,TRBJ1-1,TGTGCCTGGAATGTCGGGGAGGCTGAAGCTTTCTTT,CAWNVGEAEAFF
11,NA,TRBV28,NA,TRBJ2-7,TGTGCCAGCAGTTCCTTCTACGAGCAGTACTTC,CASSSFYEQYF
13,NA,TRBV3-1/TRBV3-2,NA,TRBJ1-2,TGTGCCAGCAGCAACGACTTTAACTATGGCTACACCTTC,CASSNDFNYGYTF
16,NA,TRBV14,NA,TRBJ2-7,TGTGCCAGCAGCCAAGAAGGGGGGGCCAGGATATACGAGCAGTACTTC,CASSQEGGARIYEQYF
11,NA,TRBV20-1,NA,TRBJ1-1,TGCAGTGCTATAGATAACACTGAAGCTTTCTTT,CSAIDNTEAFF
15,NA,TRBV5-8,NA,TRBJ1-4,TGTGCCAGCAGCCTAGGGAGCGTACGGGGGGAAAAACTGTTTTTT,CASSLGSVRGEKLFF
14,NA,TRBV2,NA,TRBJ1-4,TGTGCCAGCAGAGCGGGACTGAATAATGAAAAACTGTTTTTT,CASRAGLNNEKLFF
15,few,TRBV3-1/TRBV3-2,NA,TRBJ1-1,TGTGCCAGCTCCCCCCCGAGGGGAGAAGGCACTGAAGCTTTCTTT,CASSPPRGEGTEAFF
14,NA,TRBV30,TRBD2,TRBJ2-7,TGTGCCTGGAGGTCGTACGGGGGGACCTACGAGCAGTACTTC,CAWRSYGGTYEQYF
12,NA,TRBV30,NA,TRBJ2-7,TGTGCCTGGAGGAGGGGGGCCTACGAGCAGTACTTC,CAWRRGAYEQYF
16,NA,TRBV6-1,TRBD2,TRBJ2-6,TGTGCCAGCAGTGGGGGAGGGGCAGCTGGGGCCAACGTCCTGACTTTC,CASSGGGAAGANVLTF
15,NA,TRBV28,NA,TRBJ1-1,TGTGCCAGCAGTTCAACAGGACGGGGGGGAACTGAAGCTTTCTTT,CASSSTGRGGTEAFF
13,NA,TRBV12-3/TRBV12-4,NA,TRBJ1-1,TGTGCCAGCCTCCGGGGTGGCAGGTCTCACCCTTTCTTT,CASLRGGRSHPFF